This T cell receptor beta chain was sequenced in a study of control samples from healthy donors and cancer patients. This table comes from immunoSEQ multiplex PCR, and its TCRdb copy is limited to in-frame clones, with some not included. The data contain more than 70,000 clones, around 93% of them singletons. Germline assignment: CDR1 SGHAT and CDR2 FQNNGV. Between the trimmed V and J ends, which lost 2 bases and 5 bases, there was a span of 12 bases. The CDR3 covers 14 residues. This TCR came from a woman in her twenties or thirties in good health. Specimen: blood. The V and J genes are TRBV11-2 and TRBJ1-1; unclear D gene. DNA for the CDR3: TGTGCCAGCAGCTTAAGATCCCCGTGGACTGAAGCTTTCTTT. Protein product: CASSLRSPWTEAFF.